The entry that follows covers one T cell receptor beta chain sequence. Its antigen is still unknown. Researchers divided each subset's genomic DNA evenly across several immunoSEQ plates. The assay was immunoSEQ multiplex PCR, and TCRdb's table has in-frame clones only and misses some. This table holds 850,000 to 1,200,000 clones, approximately 72% found once. This sample is drawn from a study of shared clonotypes between healthy human individuals. Study as a whole: A donor's plate count was three for CD4 naive and three for CD4 memory; CD8 naive had two and CD8 memory one.

General study results and limits: The study found about 5.1% of naive CD4 clonotypes shared across several donors.

V lost 2 bases, J lost 2 bases, and 16 bases lay in between. Looked up from germline, CDR1 is GTSNPN and CDR2 is SVGIG (reference sequence). This CDR3 spans 16 amino acids. Specimen: memory CD4+ T cells sorted from blood. Subset defined: CD45RA-negative fraction. The chain employs TRBV30 and TRBJ1-5; D might be TRBD1 (6 bases). The receptor was derived from a man between 18 and 35 years old in good health. The CDR3 DNA is TGTGCCTGGAGTCGAAGGGGGGGGCAGGGCAATCAGCCCCAGCATTTT. Translating gives CAWSRRGGQGNQPQHF.